The 28 T cell receptor beta chains presented below share a single source sample, sequenced in a study of blood T cell repertoires in COVID-19. Profiled with immunoSEQ multiplex PCR; TCRdb holds only in-frame clones, not every one. The sample carries 300,000 to 400,000 clones, 80% to 90% recorded once. The sequenced sample was PBMCs or T cells enriched from blood (not recorded which). The receptors derive from a man under 40 who had recovered from COVID-19.

This clone was found a few times. CDR3: CASTRGSRDSPLHF. CDR3 nucleotide sequence: TGTGCCAGCACCCGGGGGTCGCGCGATTCACCCCTCCACTTT. This sequence joins TRBV28 and TRBJ1-6; perhaps TRBD1 as D (5 bases). V was pared by 7 bases and J by 8 bases, with 15 bases between. The length of the CDR3 is 14 residues. Germline values: CDR1 MDHEN, CDR2 SYDVKM.

The chain links TRBV4-2 to TRBJ2-7; 11 nucleotides match TRBD2. This CDR3 has 15 amino acids. Trimming removed 3 bases from V and 2 bases from J; junction bases left unmatched: 3. Germline assignment: CDR1 LGHNA and CDR2 YNFKEQ. The CDR3: CASSHGLAGTYEQYF. CDR3 coding DNA: TGTGCCAGCAGCCATGGACTAGCGGGTACCTACGAGCAGTACTTC.

The chain is built from TRBV10-3 and TRBJ2-1; 8 bases fit TRBD1. V was pared by 8 bases and J by 4 bases, with 10 bases of the junction left unmatched. The CDR3 loop spans 15 amino acids. Germline CDR1 is ENHRY and CDR2 is SYGVKD. CDR3 residues: CAIGVDRVGYNEQFF. The CDR3 nucleotides read TGTGCCATCGGGGTGGACAGGGTGGGTTACAATGAGCAGTTCTTC.

V and J are TRBV18 and TRBJ1-5, with 9 bases lining up with TRBD1. After removal of 3 bases from V and 4 bases from J, the junction contained 4 bases not matched to a gene. The CDR3 spans 15 residues. The germline V gene encodes CDR1 KGHSH and CDR2 LQKENI. The CDR3 loop reads CASSPLDRGNQPQHF. Here the CDR3 DNA reads TGTGCCAGCTCACCCCTGGACAGGGGTAATCAGCCCCAGCATTTT.

The chain joins TRBV28 to TRBJ2-7; 9 bases agree with TRBD2. Losses at the gene ends were 9 bases for V and 5 bases for J; bases not matched to a gene: 11. This CDR3 region has 14 residues. The germline V gene has CDR1 MDHEN and CDR2 SYDVKM. CDR3 sequence reads: CASVLSGGQDEQYF. The CDR3 region has the DNA TGTGCCAGTGTTCTTAGCGGGGGTCAGGACGAGCAGTACTTC.

This clone showed up just a few times. Compared with germline, one end of the junction differs, possibly owing to a read error. The chain is built from TRBV7-9 and TRBJ2-2; TRBD2 might be the D (6 bases). This CDR3 is built from 11 residues. Germline loops: CDR1 SEHNR, CDR2 FQNEAQ (reference sequence). CDR3: CASSPSGGLFF. CDR3 DNA: TGTGCCAGCAGCCCCTCCGGGGGGCTGTTTTTT.

The chain links TRBV9 to TRBJ1-2; TRBD1 matches at 9 bases. CDR3 size: 18 residues. V shed 3 bases and J 4 bases; nucleotides not matched to a gene: 16. Germline V gene data show CDR1 as SGDLS and CDR2 as YYNGEE. The CDR3: CASSDPSSRDRVPYGYTF. DNA of the CDR3: TGTGCCAGCAGCGACCCGTCGTCTCGGGACAGGGTACCCTATGGCTACACCTTC.

J is TRBJ1-4 and V is TRBV27; TRBD1 matches 8 bases. V gave up 4 bases and J gave up 0 bases; unmatched junction bases: 7. The CDR3 totals 17 residues. From germline, CDR1 is MNHEY and CDR2 SMNVEV (reference sequence). Here the CDR3 reads CASSSGQGGSTNEKLFF. The CDR3 DNA follows: TGTGCCAGCAGTTCCGGACAGGGAGGTTCAACTAATGAAAAACTGTTTTTT. Full variable domain (outside the CDR3, taken from reference TRBV27 and TRBJ1-4): EAQVTQNPRYLITVTGKKLTVTCSQNMNHEYMSWYRQDPGLGLRQIYYSMNVEVTDKGDVPEGYKVSRKEKRNFPLILESPSPNQTSLYFCASSSGQGGSTNEKLFFGSGTQLSVL.

The chain combines TRBV12-3 or TRBV12-4 with TRBJ1-1; no reliable D call. V was pared by 5 bases and J by 0 bases, with 7 bases between. The CDR3 loop spans 13 amino acids. The CDR3 protein is CASSPQMNTEAFF. In DNA form, the CDR3 reads TGTGCCAGCAGTCCCCAGATGAACACTGAAGCTTTCTTT.

This chain uses TRBV5-4 with TRBJ2-1, with 9 bases fitting TRBD1. CDR3 length equals 18 residues. Germline-derived CDR1 and CDR2 are SGHNT and YYREEE (reference sequence). V dropped 5 bases and J dropped 0; count of bases not matched to a gene: 12. The CDR3 here is CASSQGQGGRDSYNEQFF. CDR3 sequence (DNA): TGTGCCAGCAGTCAGGGACAGGGCGGCCGGGACTCCTACAATGAGCAGTTCTTC.

This chain uses TRBV30 with TRBJ1-2; TRBD1 aligns across 10 bases. CDR3 length: 14 residues. J lost 2 bases, V lost 1 base, and 1 base had no gene match. In germline, CDR1 is GTSNPN, CDR2 SVGIG (reference sequence). The CDR3 here is CAWSEGQGNYGYTF. The DNA for the CDR3 is TGTGCCTGGAGTGAGGGACAGGGGAACTATGGCTACACCTTC. The full variable domain, its missing parts supplied by reference TRBV30 and TRBJ1-2, is SQTIHQWPATLVQPVGSPLSLECTVEGTSNPNLYWYRQAAGRGLQLLFYSVGIGQISSEVPQNLSASRPQDRQFILSSKKLLLSDSGFYLCAWSEGQGNYGYTFGSGTRLTVV.

This chain uses TRBV20-1 with TRBJ1-2, with D tentatively TRBD1 (5 bases). The CDR3 consists of 12 residues. Germline CDR1 and CDR2: DFQATT and SNEGSKA (reference sequence). V shed 3 bases and J shed 5 bases, with 10 bases lying between them. CDR3 nucleotide sequence: TGCAGTGCTAGTGTCCGGGGGTATGGCTACACCTTC. This encodes CSASVRGYGYTF.

V is TRBV5-1 and J is TRBJ2-3, with TRBD2 matching over 7 bases. This CDR3 contains 17 residues. CDR1 SGHRS and CDR2 YFSETQ come from the germline V gene. J lost 0 bases, V lost 0 bases, and 7 bases had no gene match. The CDR3, as DNA: TGCGCCAGCAGCTTGGATCCTAGCGGCTCTAGCACAGATACGCAGTATTTT. Translating it yields CASSLDPSGSSTDTQYF. Combining the CDR3 with reference TRBV5-1 and TRBJ2-3 gives the whole variable domain KAGVTQTPRYLIKTRGQQVTLSCSPISGHRSVSWYQQTPGQGLQFLFEYFSETQRNKGNFPGRFSGRQFSNSRSEMNVSTLELGDSALYLCASSLDPSGSSTDTQYFGPGTRLTVL.

CDR3 region: CASSDPAGSNQPQHF. The CDR3 DNA follows: TGTGCCAGCAGTGACCCTGCGGGTAGCAATCAGCCCCAGCATTTT. The chain combines TRBV28 with TRBJ1-5; D is unresolved. V lost 5 bases and J lost 0, with 11 bases in between. Germline assignment: CDR1 MDHEN and CDR2 SYDVKM. The CDR3 contains 15 residues.

This rearrangement joins TRBV4-1 to TRBJ2-7; 7 bases fit TRBD1. V shed 1 base, J shed 3 bases, and the junction held 3 bases outside the gene matches. CDR1 MGHRA and CDR2 YSYEKL come from the germline V gene. CDR3 size: 14 residues. CDR3 region: CASSQVAGGYEQYF. The DNA of the CDR3 is TGCGCCAGCAGCCAAGTGGCAGGGGGCTACGAGCAGTACTTC.

The chain's CDR3 is CASSRRGNTGELFF. For the CDR3, the DNA is TGTGCCAGCAGCCGGAGAGGGAACACCGGGGAGCTGTTTTTT. V gene TRBV3-1 (or the pseudogene TRBV3-2) combines with J gene TRBJ2-2, with D unresolved. The CDR3 is made up of 14 amino acids. Per germline, CDR1 LGHDT and CDR2 YNNKEL (reference sequence). The ends were cut back, 4 bases at V and 1 base at J, with 7 bases in the middle.

CDR3 loop: CASSLWQGSAYEQYF. CDR3 sequence (DNA): TGTGCCAGCAGCTTGTGGCAGGGGAGCGCCTACGAGCAGTACTTC. V and J are TRBV5-6 and TRBJ2-7, with D possibly being TRBD1 (6 bases). The ends were cut back, 1 base at V and 2 bases at J, with 13 bases in the middle. The CDR3 totals 15 residues. Germline V gene data show CDR1 as SGHDT and CDR2 as YYEEEE. The entire variable domain, with the rest obtained from reference TRBV5-6 and TRBJ2-7, is as follows: DAGVTQSPTHLIKTRGQQVTLRCSPKSGHDTVSWYQQALGQGPQFIFQYYEEEERQRGNFPDRFSGHQFPNYSSELNVNALLLGDSALYLCASSLWQGSAYEQYFGPGTRLTVT.

V is TRBV19 and J is TRBJ2-2; possible D gene TRBD2, 5 bases. Germline lookup yields CDR1 LNHDA and CDR2 SQIVND (reference sequence). The CDR3 extends over 14 amino acids. The germline V and J ends were trimmed by 1 base and 5 bases, with 8 bases remaining between them. CDR3 sequence reads: CASSIGTGTGELFF. In DNA, the CDR3 is TGTGCCAGTAGTATAGGGACGGGAACCGGGGAGCTGTTTTTT.

The count of this clone is one. The sample holds other DNA sequences that translate to the same CDR3. This chain links TRBV28 with TRBJ1-1; D not resolved. Germline V gives CDR1 MDHEN, CDR2 SYDVKM. This CDR3 comprises 12 residues. V dropped 2 bases and J dropped 8 bases, with 9 bases sitting between them. The CDR3 DNA reads TGTGCCAGCAGTTTAGGCCAACGAGAAGCTTTCTTT. This encodes CASSLGQREAFF.

In this sample, this clone turned up a few times. The sample carries other DNA sequences with the same CDR3. This chain connects TRBV2 to TRBJ1-2; D might be TRBD1 (6 bases). Trimming removed 4 bases at V and 2 bases at J, with 8 bases between. The CDR3 has 13 residues. Germline values: CDR1 SNHLY, CDR2 FYNNEI. CDR3 sequence: CASSGTANYGYTF. DNA for the CDR3: TGTGCCAGCAGTGGGACAGCCAACTATGGCTACACCTTC.

The chain combines TRBV18 with TRBJ2-7; TRBD1 agrees at 8 bases. This CDR3 has 13 residues. Germline V gene lookup returns CDR1 KGHSH and CDR2 LQKENI. The J segment lost 6 bases and the V segment lost 3 bases, leaving 4 bases of the junction unmatched. CDR3 sequence: CASSPLDRGEQYF. In nucleotides, the CDR3 is TGTGCCAGCTCACCTTTAGACAGGGGCGAGCAGTACTTC.

This chain uses TRBV11-3 with TRBJ2-5; 11 bases map to TRBD1. The germline V gene has CDR1 SGHNT and CDR2 YENEEA. The V gene end was trimmed by 5 bases and the J gene end by 4 bases; junction bases not matched to a gene: 6. The CDR3 extends over 15 amino acids. CDR3 bases: TGTGCCAGCAGCCCAGGGACAGGGGGTCGAGAGACCCAGTACTTC. Translated: CASSPGTGGRETQYF.

This clone was counted a few times. The gene calls are TRBV28 and TRBJ1-4; 9 nucleotides agree with TRBD1. CDR1 is MDHEN, CDR2 SYDVKM, per germline. CDR3 length: 16 amino acids. The trim removed 6 bases at V and 4 bases at J, leaving 9 bases unmatched. The CDR3 here is CASRPIGQGSNEKLFF. DNA of the CDR3: TGTGCCAGCAGACCTATTGGACAGGGGAGTAATGAAAAACTGTTTTTT. Together with reference TRBV28 and TRBJ1-4, the CDR3 gives the full variable domain: DVKVTQSSRYLVKRTGEKVFLECVQDMDHENMFWYRQDPGLGLRLIYFSYDVKMKEKGDIPEGYSVSREKKERFSLILESASTNQTSMYLCASRPIGQGSNEKLFFGSGTQLSVL.

The V gene is TRBV28, the J gene TRBJ2-4; D gene uncertain. The CDR3 runs 17 residues. Germline V gene data show CDR1 as MDHEN and CDR2 as SYDVKM. Trimming stripped 5 bases from V and 1 base from J, with 18 bases between. CDR3 amino acids: CASSPRSLFQAKNIQYF. DNA of the CDR3: TGTGCCAGCAGTCCCCGTTCTTTGTTTCAGGCCAAAAACATTCAGTACTTC.

CDR3 sequence: CASSKEPSPYYSNQPQHF. DNA for the CDR3: TGTGCCAGCAGCAAAGAACCCAGCCCCTACTATAGCAATCAGCCCCAGCATTTT. The chain links TRBV21-1 to TRBJ1-5. TRBV21-1 is a pseudogene segment. The CDR3 has 18 residues.

The DNA of the CDR3 is TGTGCCATCAGTGACAGGGGGCTTAATGAGCAGTTCTTC. Protein: CAISDRGLNEQFF. The chain combines TRBV10-3 with TRBJ2-1; 8 bases are a match to TRBD1. Losses at the gene ends were 3 bases for V and 7 bases for J; bases not matched to a gene: 2. Per the germline V gene, CDR1 is ENHRY and CDR2 is SYGVKD. The CDR3 consists of 13 residues.

This clone was seen only a few times. The chain uses TRBV7-9 and TRBJ1-2, with 11 nucleotides matching TRBD1. This CDR3 is 14 amino acids long. The germline V gene has CDR1 SEHNR and CDR2 FQNEAQ (reference sequence). Trimming cost V 3 bases and J 3 bases; bases outside gene matches: 0. The CDR3 loop is CASSLGQGDYGYTF. The DNA of the CDR3 is TGTGCCAGCAGCTTGGGACAGGGGGACTATGGCTACACCTTC.

The rearrangement uses TRBV5-8 and TRBJ2-5; TRBD2 agrees at 13 bases. The CDR3 is 16 residues long. Germline CDR1 reads SGHTS; CDR2 reads YDEGEE. V was pared by 2 bases and J by 5 bases, with 6 bases of the junction left unmatched. CDR3 sequence: CASSFWTSGGRETQYF. The CDR3, as DNA: TGTGCCAGCAGCTTCTGGACTAGCGGGGGCAGGGAGACCCAGTACTTC.